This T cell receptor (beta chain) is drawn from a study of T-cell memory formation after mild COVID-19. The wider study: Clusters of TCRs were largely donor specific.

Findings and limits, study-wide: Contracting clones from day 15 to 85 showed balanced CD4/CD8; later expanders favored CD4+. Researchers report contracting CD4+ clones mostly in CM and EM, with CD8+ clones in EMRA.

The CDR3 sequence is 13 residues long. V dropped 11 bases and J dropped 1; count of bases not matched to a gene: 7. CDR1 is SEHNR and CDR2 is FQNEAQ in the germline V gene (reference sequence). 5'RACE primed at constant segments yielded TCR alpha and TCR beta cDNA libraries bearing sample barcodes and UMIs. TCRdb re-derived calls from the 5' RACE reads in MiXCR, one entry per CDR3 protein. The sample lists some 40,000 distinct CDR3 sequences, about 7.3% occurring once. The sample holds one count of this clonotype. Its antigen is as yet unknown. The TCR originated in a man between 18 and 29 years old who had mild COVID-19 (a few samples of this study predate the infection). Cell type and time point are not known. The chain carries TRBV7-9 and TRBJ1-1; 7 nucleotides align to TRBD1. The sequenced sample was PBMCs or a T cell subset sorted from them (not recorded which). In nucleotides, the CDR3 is TGTGCCTCGCGACAGGGAGCGAACACTGAAGCTTTCTTT. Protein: CASRQGANTEAFF.